Here is one T cell receptor beta chain with its context. Between the trimmed V and J ends, which lost 0 bases and 3 bases, there was a span of 21 bases. Per germline, CDR1 LGHNA and CDR2 YNFKEQ. This CDR3 contains 18 residues. This record belongs to a study of T cells in Graves' hyperthyroidism and ophthalmopathy. The source material, RNA transcripts, was used to amplify TCR beta CDR3 regions. First-round RT-PCR of the TCR CDR3 relied on the HTBI primer set. From the multiplex PCR reads, TCRdb called clonotypes with MiXCR, one entry per CDR3 protein. The sample includes hundreds of thousands of distinct CDR3 sequences, roughly 20% of them seen just once.

The sequencing input was blood. The chain recombines TRBV4-2 with TRBJ2-7; tentative D call: TRBD2 (6 bases). The receptor was derived from a man between 25 and 39 years old with Graves' ophthalmopathy. CDR3 nucleotides: TGTGCCAGCAGCCAAGAGGGATTAGTTACTAGCCTAAACTACGAGCAGTACTTC. It encodes CASSQEGLVTSLNYEQYF.